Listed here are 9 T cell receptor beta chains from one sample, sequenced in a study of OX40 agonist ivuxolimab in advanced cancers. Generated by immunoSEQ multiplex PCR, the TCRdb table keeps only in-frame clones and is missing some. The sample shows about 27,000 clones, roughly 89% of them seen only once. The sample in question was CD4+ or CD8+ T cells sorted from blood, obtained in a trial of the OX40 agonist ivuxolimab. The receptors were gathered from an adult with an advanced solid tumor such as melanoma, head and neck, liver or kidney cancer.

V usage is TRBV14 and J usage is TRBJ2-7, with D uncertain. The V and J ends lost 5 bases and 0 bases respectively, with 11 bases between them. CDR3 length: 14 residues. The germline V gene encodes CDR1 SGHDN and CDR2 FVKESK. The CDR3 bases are TGTGCCAGCAGCTCCATCGGCCCCTCCTACGAGCAGTACTTC. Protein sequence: CASSSIGPSYEQYF.

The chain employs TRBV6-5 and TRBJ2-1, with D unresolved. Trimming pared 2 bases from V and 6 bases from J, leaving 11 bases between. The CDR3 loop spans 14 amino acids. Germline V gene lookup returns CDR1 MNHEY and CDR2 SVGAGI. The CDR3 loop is CASSYRAISNEQFF. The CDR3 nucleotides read TGTGCCAGCAGTTACAGGGCAATTAGCAATGAGCAGTTCTTC.

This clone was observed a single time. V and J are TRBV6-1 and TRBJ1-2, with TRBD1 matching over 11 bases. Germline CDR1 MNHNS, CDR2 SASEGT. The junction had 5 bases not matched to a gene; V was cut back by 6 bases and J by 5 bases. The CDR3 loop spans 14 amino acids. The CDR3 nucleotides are TGTGCCAGCAGGCCGGGACAGGGGGTATATGGCTACACCTTC. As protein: CASRPGQGVYGYTF.

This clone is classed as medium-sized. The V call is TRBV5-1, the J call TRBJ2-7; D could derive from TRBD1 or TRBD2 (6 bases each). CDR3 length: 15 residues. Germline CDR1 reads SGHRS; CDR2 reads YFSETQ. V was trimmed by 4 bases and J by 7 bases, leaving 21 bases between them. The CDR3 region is CASSLNGGPREEQYF. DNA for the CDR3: TGCGCCAGCAGCCTCAACGGGGGCCCGAGGGAAGAGCAGTACTTC. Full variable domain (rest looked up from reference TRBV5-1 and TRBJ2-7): KAGVTQTPRYLIKTRGQQVTLSCSPISGHRSVSWYQQTPGQGLQFLFEYFSETQRNKGNFPGRFSGRQFSNSRSEMNVSTLELGDSALYLCASSLNGGPREEQYFGPGTRLTVT.

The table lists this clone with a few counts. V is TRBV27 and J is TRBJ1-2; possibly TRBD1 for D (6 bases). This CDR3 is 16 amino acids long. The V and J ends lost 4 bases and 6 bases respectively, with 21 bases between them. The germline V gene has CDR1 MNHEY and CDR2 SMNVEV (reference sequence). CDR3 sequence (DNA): TGTGCCAGCAGTTCCCGGGGTGGGGGGGGCTGGAATGGCTACACCTTC. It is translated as CASSSRGGGGWNGYTF.

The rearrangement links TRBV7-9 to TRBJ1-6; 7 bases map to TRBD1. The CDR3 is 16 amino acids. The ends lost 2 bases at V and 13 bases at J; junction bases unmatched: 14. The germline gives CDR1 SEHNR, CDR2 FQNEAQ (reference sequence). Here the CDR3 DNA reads TGTGCCAGCAGCTTACTAAAAGGGGGCGCCTCTTATCCCCTCCACTTT. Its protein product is CASSLLKGGASYPLHF. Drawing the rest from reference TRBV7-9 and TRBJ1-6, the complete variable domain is DTGVSQNPRHKITKRGQNVTFRCDPISEHNRLYWYRQTLGQGPEFLTYFQNEAQLEKSRLLSDRFSAERPKGSFSTLEIQRTEQGDSAMYLCASSLLKGGASYPLHFGNGTRLTVT.

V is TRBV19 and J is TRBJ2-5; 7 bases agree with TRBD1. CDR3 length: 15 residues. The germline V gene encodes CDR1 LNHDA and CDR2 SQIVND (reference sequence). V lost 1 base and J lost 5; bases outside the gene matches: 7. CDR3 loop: CASSIASTGLETQYF. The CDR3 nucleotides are TGTGCCAGTAGTATAGCATCGACAGGGTTGGAGACCCAGTACTTC.

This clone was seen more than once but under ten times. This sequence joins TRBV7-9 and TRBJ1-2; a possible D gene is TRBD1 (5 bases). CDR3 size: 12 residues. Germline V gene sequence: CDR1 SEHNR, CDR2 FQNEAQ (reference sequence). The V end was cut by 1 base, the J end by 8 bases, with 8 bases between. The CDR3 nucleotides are TGTGCCAGCAGCTTAGGGGGCCTCGGCTACACCTTC. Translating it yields CASSLGGLGYTF.

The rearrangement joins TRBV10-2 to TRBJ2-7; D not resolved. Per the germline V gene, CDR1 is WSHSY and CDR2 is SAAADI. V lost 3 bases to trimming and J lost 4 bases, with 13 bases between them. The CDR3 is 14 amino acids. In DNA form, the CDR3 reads TGCGCCAGCAGTGAAATCCATCCAACTTACGAGCAGTACTTC. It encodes CASSEIHPTYEQYF.